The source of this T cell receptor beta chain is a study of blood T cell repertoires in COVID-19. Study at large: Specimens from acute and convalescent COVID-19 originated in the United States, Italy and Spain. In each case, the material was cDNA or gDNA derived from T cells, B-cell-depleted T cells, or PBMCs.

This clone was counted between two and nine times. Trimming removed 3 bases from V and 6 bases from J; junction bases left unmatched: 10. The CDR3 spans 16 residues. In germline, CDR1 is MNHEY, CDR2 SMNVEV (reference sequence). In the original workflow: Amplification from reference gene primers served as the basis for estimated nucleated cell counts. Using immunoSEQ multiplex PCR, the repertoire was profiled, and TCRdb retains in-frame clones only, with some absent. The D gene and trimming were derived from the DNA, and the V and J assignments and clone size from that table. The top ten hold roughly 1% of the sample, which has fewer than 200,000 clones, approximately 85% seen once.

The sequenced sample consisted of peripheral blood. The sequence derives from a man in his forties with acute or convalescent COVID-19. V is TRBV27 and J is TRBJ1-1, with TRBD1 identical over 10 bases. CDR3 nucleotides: TGTGCCAGCAGTTTTAAAAGGGGACAGGGGTATTCTGAAGCTTTCTTT. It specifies CASSFKRGQGYSEAFF.